This is a list of T cell receptor beta chains from one sample in a study of technical replicates of blood from several donors. Method: immunoSEQ multiplex PCR; TCRdb's copy keeps in-frame clones and lacks some. The sample contains 79,000 or so clones, about 92% of which appear only once. The sequenced sample was T cells isolated from PBMCs. The source is a human donor in good health. Both conserved end residues are part of each CDR3. The order of the fields is V gene, J gene, CDR3 protein.

>TRBV18|TRBJ1-1
CASSPQHLNTEAFF
>TRBV7-9|TRBJ2-7
CASSLRLAGALSYEQYF
>TRBV12-1|TRBJ2-3
CASSSPPGLAGCTDTQYF
>TRBV30|TRBJ1-5
CAWVSGTGHQPQHF
>TRBV19|TRBJ1-2
CASSTGGGNGYTF
>TRBV6-1|TRBJ1-1
CASSVWTGRDTEAFF
>TRBV6-1|TRBJ1-5
CASSEEGQGGQPQHF
>TRBV6-5|TRBJ2-2
CASSFGLAGVSGELFF
>TRBV9|TRBJ2-1
CASSSRNGFPYNEQFF
>TRBV6-4|TRBJ2-5
CASIPQGQETQYF
>TRBV9|TRBJ2-6
CASSAGELELAGANVLTF
>TRBV6-6|TRBJ2-3
CASSYAGTDTQYF